These 14 T cell receptor beta chains originate from one sample sequenced in a study of T-cell reconstitution after alpha-beta-depleted transplantation in children. Unique molecular identifiers were incorporated when the TCRbeta library was constructed. TCRdb fed the PCR reads into MiXCR, producing one record per CDR3 protein. Counted here are roughly 98,000 distinct CDR3 sequences, roughly a sixth occurring once; the ten biggest clones make up less than 20%. Sequences were derived from PBMCs, mostly from graft donor cells, sampled 180 days after TCRalphabeta/CD19-depleted stem cell transplant. Receptor source: a male patient between 2 and 15 years old who had a stem cell transplant for acute lymphoblastic leukemia, so the T cells may come from the graft donor.

This clonotype has ten or more counts. The CDR3 is CASSSQAGWYEQFF. CDR3 nucleotides: TGTGCCAGCAGCTCCCAGGCCGGTTGGTATGAGCAGTTCTTC. The V call is TRBV7-9, the J call TRBJ2-1, with D unclear. The CDR3 is made up of 14 amino acids. Germline V gives CDR1 SEHNR, CDR2 FQNEAQ (reference sequence). V dropped 4 bases and J dropped 8 bases, with 15 bases sitting between them.

Many counts were recorded for this clonotype. The chain carries TRBV5-1 and TRBJ2-1; 8 bases are a match to TRBD1. CDR1 is SGHRS, CDR2 YFSETQ, per germline. This CDR3 is built from 14 residues. Trimming took 2 bases from V and 6 from J; bases not matched to a gene: 4. For the CDR3, the DNA is TGCGCCAGCAGCTTCGGACAGGGACGCAATGAGCAGTTCTTC. Its protein product is CASSFGQGRNEQFF.

This clonotype was counted many times. This chain uses TRBV24-1 with TRBJ2-1, with TRBD1 identical over 8 bases. CDR1 and CDR2 from the germline V gene are KGHDR and SFDVKD. The CDR3 spans 15 residues. The ends lost 3 bases at V and 7 bases at J; junction bases unmatched: 7. The CDR3 DNA follows: TGTGCCACCAGTGATCCGACAGGGGCGCGAAATGAGCAGTTCTTC. Its protein is CATSDPTGARNEQFF.

V is TRBV5-4 and J is TRBJ2-2, with 10 nucleotides matching TRBD2. Looked up from germline, CDR1 is SGHNT and CDR2 is YYREEE (reference sequence). The ends lost 3 bases at V and 7 bases at J; junction bases unmatched: 3. The CDR3 totals 14 residues. The CDR3 DNA is TGTGCCAGCAGCTGGGGACTAGCGCTCGGGGAGCTGTTTTTT. Its protein product is CASSWGLALGELFF.

This clonotype has only one observation. A much larger clone differs by one base, so this may be a read error. This chain connects TRBV7-2 to TRBJ1-2; D is uncertain. The CDR3 loop spans 13 amino acids. Trimming removed 2 bases from V and 12 bases from J, with 16 bases in between. Germline V CDR1 and CDR2: SGHTA, FQGNSA. For the CDR3, the DNA is TGTGCCAGCAGCTTAAGTGCTGAGCTCGGCGACACCTTC. It codes for CASSLSAELGDTF.

V is TRBV18 and J is TRBJ2-5; D not resolved. This CDR3 is built from 13 residues. CDR1 is KGHSH, CDR2 LQKENI, per germline. The V and J ends lost 3 bases and 2 bases respectively, with 7 bases between them. CDR3 in DNA: TGTGCCAGCTCACCGGCCTCTCAAGAGACCCAGTACTTC. Protein sequence: CASSPASQETQYF.

The rearrangement links TRBV20-1 to TRBJ2-7; TRBD2 matches at 9 bases. Germline assignment: CDR1 DFQATT and CDR2 SNEGSKA (reference sequence). V shed 5 bases, J shed 7 bases, and the junction held 18 bases outside the gene matches. This CDR3 contains 16 residues. CDR3: CSADSPWRGGSWEQYF. In DNA, the CDR3 is TGCAGTGCTGACTCTCCCTGGCGGGGGGGCTCTTGGGAGCAGTACTTC.

V gene TRBV5-1 combines with J gene TRBJ2-7; maybe TRBD2 (5 bases). Germline loops: CDR1 SGHRS, CDR2 YFSETQ. V was trimmed by 4 bases and J by 0 bases, leaving 14 bases between them. This CDR3 region has 15 residues. The CDR3 reads CASSPDWTSSYEQYF. For the CDR3, the DNA is TGCGCCAGCAGCCCGGACTGGACGAGCTCCTACGAGCAGTACTTC.

The chain links TRBV20-1 to TRBJ1-6; no definite D call. CDR3 length equals 15 residues. In germline, CDR1 is DFQATT, CDR2 SNEGSKA (reference sequence). V lost 0 bases and J 5 bases, leaving 11 bases between the germline ends. For the CDR3, the DNA is TGCAGTGCTAGAGATTTGGGTACGGATAATTCACCCCTCCACTTT. Translating it yields CSARDLGTDNSPLHF.

This clonotype has just a few counts. The J gene is TRBJ1-2, the V gene TRBV5-1; D remains ambiguous. Trimming took off 5 bases at V and 7 bases at J, with 24 bases between the two ends. The CDR3 sequence is 16 residues long. Germline CDR1 reads SGHRS; CDR2 reads YFSETQ. The CDR3 bases are TGCGCCAGCAGGGAAACGAATGGCGCCAGAACTTCTGGCTACACCTTC. It yields the protein CASRETNGARTSGYTF.

This rearrangement joins TRBV7-6 to TRBJ1-1; D uncertain. This CDR3 spans 13 amino acids. Looked up from germline, CDR1 is SGHVS and CDR2 is FNYEAQ. V dropped 5 bases and J dropped 1 base, with 8 bases sitting between them. In DNA form, the CDR3 reads TGTGCCAGCAGCCCAACTTCGAACACTGAAGCTTTCTTT. This encodes CASSPTSNTEAFF. Filled out from reference TRBV7-6 and TRBJ1-1, the complete variable domain reads GAGVSQSPRYKVTKRGQDVALRCDPISGHVSLYWYRQALGQGPEFLTYFNYEAQQDKSGLPNDRFSAERPEGSISTLTIQRTEQRDSAMYRCASSPTSNTEAFFGQGTRLTVV.

The rearrangement links TRBV27 to TRBJ1-2; D might be TRBD1 (6 bases). V was trimmed by 3 bases and J by 6 bases, leaving 11 bases between them. This CDR3 region has 13 residues. The germline gives CDR1 MNHEY, CDR2 SMNVEV (reference sequence). The CDR3 protein is CASSLGGPHGYTF. The CDR3 nucleotides read TGTGCCAGCAGTTTGGGGGGGCCCCATGGCTACACCTTC.

This chain connects TRBV7-9 to TRBJ1-4; possibly TRBD1 for D (5 bases). Trimming cost V 3 bases and J 3 bases, with 11 bases left between them. Looked up from germline, CDR1 is SEHNR and CDR2 is FQNEAQ (reference sequence). The CDR3 has 15 amino acids. The CDR3 region is CASSLFAGPNEKLFF. Here the CDR3 DNA reads TGTGCCAGCAGCTTGTTTGCAGGGCCTAATGAAAAACTGTTTTTT. Together with reference TRBV7-9 and TRBJ1-4, the CDR3 gives the full variable domain: DTGVSQNPRHKITKRGQNVTFRCDPISEHNRLYWYRQTLGQGPEFLTYFQNEAQLEKSRLLSDRFSAERPKGSFSTLEIQRTEQGDSAMYLCASSLFAGPNEKLFFGSGTQLSVL.

The genes are TRBV7-2 and TRBJ1-1, with TRBD1 as a possible D gene (6 bases). V shed 1 base and J shed 5 bases, with 17 bases lying between them. The CDR3 totals 16 residues. Looked up from germline, CDR1 is SGHTA and CDR2 is FQGNSA. The CDR3 nucleotides are TGTGCCAGCAGCTTAGTAGAACAGGGTCGGCGAACTGAAGCTTTCTTT. Translation gives CASSLVEQGRRTEAFF.